These 5 T cell receptor beta chains originate from one sample sequenced in a study of response to subunit inactivated influenza vaccine. Each CDR3 protein gets one entry after TCRdb re-called the RT-PCR reads with MiXCR. The sample contains about 500,000 distinct CDR3 sequences, 15% to 20% of which appear only once. The sample was CD4+ T cells sorted from PBMCs, taken around 2 years after vaccination. These receptors all come from a man aged 50 to 75 who received an inactivated influenza vaccine.

This clonotype was counted a few times. This rearrangement joins TRBV27 to TRBJ1-1, with 8 bases aligning to TRBD1. Germline assignment: CDR1 MNHEY and CDR2 SMNVEV (reference sequence). CDR3 size: 14 residues. J was trimmed by 5 bases and V by 8 bases; bases with no gene match: 10. CDR3 nucleotide sequence: TGTGCCAGCGGTCCCAGGGGGCGATGGACTGAAGCTTTCTTT. This encodes CASGPRGRWTEAFF.

This clonotype was seen a few times. The J gene is TRBJ2-5, the V gene TRBV7-2, with D perhaps matching TRBD1 (6 bases). V lost 0 bases and J 2 bases, leaving 10 bases between the germline ends. CDR1 and CDR2 (germline): SGHTA, FQGNSA. This CDR3 is 15 amino acids long. The DNA for the CDR3 is TGTGCCAGCAGCTTAGCTCAGGGGCGGCAAGAGACCCAGTACTTC. This translates into CASSLAQGRQETQYF.

The chain has TRBV6-2 or TRBV6-3 and TRBJ2-1, with D hard to call. The CDR3 is 17 residues long. V lost 2 bases, J lost 7 bases, and 21 bases lay in between. CDR1 and CDR2 from the germline V gene are MNHEY and SVGEGT. The CDR3 DNA reads TGTGCCAGCAGTTACCCTCTCGGAAGTCAATCTGGAAATGAGCAGTTCTTC. This encodes CASSYPLGSQSGNEQFF.

This clonotype appeared a few times. The J gene is TRBJ2-5, the V gene TRBV12-3 or TRBV12-4; 10 nucleotides agree with TRBD1. The length of the CDR3 is 15 residues. The J segment lost 8 bases and the V segment lost 4 bases, leaving 10 bases of the junction unmatched. The CDR3 sequence is CASSSSSGQGSTQYF. The CDR3, as DNA: TGTGCCAGCAGTTCCTCGTCGGGACAGGGGTCAACCCAGTACTTC.

This clonotype was detected many times. The chain recombines TRBV6-2 or TRBV6-3 with TRBJ2-3, with D possibly called TRBD1 or TRBD2 (5 bases each). V was pared by 5 bases and J by 5 bases, with 14 bases between. Germline V gene data show CDR1 as MNHEY and CDR2 as SVGEGT. The length of the CDR3 is 14 residues. For the CDR3, the DNA is TGTGCCAGCAGTACGGGACCCCAAAGAGATACGCAGTATTTT. Its protein is CASSTGPQRDTQYF.